This TCR beta chain was observed in a study of molecular identifiers for immune sequencing clone quantification. This clonotype was observed a single time. The antigen remains unidentified. A much bigger clone sits one base away, suggesting this may be a read error. MiXCR was run by TCRdb on the PCR reads, yielding one entry per CDR3 protein. The sample contains over 600,000 distinct CDR3 sequences, about 20% of which appear only once. The CDR3 sequence is 13 residues long. The V gene's germline CDR1 is MNHEY and CDR2 SMNVEV (reference sequence). Study-level points and caveats: Effector cells had over 99% of their molecules in clones above 20 RNA copies, while naive cells had under 1%. Detection of one spiked Jurkat cell's TCR RNA reportedly worked in 1 million or so naive cells.

Sample: naive CD8+ T cells from blood, with Jurkat cell RNA spiked in. Subset: FACS-sorted CD8+CD4-CCR7+CD45RA+ naive T cells. The TCR was taken from a human donor in good health. Some libraries in this study had Jurkat cell RNA spiked in. The chain employs TRBV27 and TRBJ1-1; TRBD1 is a possible D gene (6 bases). The DNA for the CDR3 is TGTGCCGGCAGTTTACTGGGGGCACGGAAAGCTTTCTTT. Residues: CAGSLLGARKAFF.